This TCR beta chain emerged from a study of graft-versus-host responses after intestinal transplantation. In the study overall: As for transplant type, recipients had multivisceral, liver-intestinal, or isolated intestinal grafts. General study findings and limits: The recipient marrow held GvH clones, and some of them showed up first in ileum or blood. Allografts from individuals with graft-donor T cell macrochimerism displayed high graft-versus-host to host-versus-graft clonal ratios.

About this clone: The target antigen is unknown.

V trimming: 5 bases; J trimming: 6 bases; junction bases outside the gene matches: 4. The CDR3 runs 13 residues. CDR1 SGHTA and CDR2 FQGNSA come from the germline V gene. Clones were sequenced by immunoSEQ multiplex PCR, and TCRdb holds only the in-frame ones, with some missing. Among tens of thousands of clones, about nine tenths were seen once, and the ten largest hold 2% to 3%. J is TRBJ2-7 and V is TRBV7-2, with 10 bases that match TRBD2. Here the sequenced sample was unstimulated CD4+ T cells sorted from spleen or lymph node cells, taken before transplant. The TCR sequence derives from a human donor who was the organ donor for an intestinal transplant. The CDR3 here is CASSARLAGEQYF. Written as DNA, the CDR3 is TGTGCCAGCAGCGCCCGACTAGCGGGCGAGCAGTACTTC.